This T cell receptor (beta chain) was identified during a study of blood T cell repertoires in COVID-19. As for the study in general: PBMCs, B-cell-depleted T cells, or T cells provided the cDNA or gDNA that made up the material.

The V gene lost 2 bases and the J gene lost 0 bases, with 14 bases spanning the gap. CDR3 size: 16 residues. Per the germline V gene, CDR1 is SGHRS and CDR2 is YFSETQ. Repertoires were generated with immunoSEQ multiplex PCR, while TCRdb's copy carries only in-frame clones and drops some. The profile shows 140,000 to 150,000 clones, approximately 86% of them singletons. V and J are TRBV5-1 and TRBJ1-1, with D possibly matching TRBD1 (6 bases). The specimen was PBMCs or T cells enriched from blood (not recorded which). The clonotype comes from a woman aged 40 to 50 who had been exposed to COVID-19. CDR3 DNA sequence: TGCGCCAGCAGCTTCCCTTTACAGGGAATGAACACTGAAGCTTTCTTT. Encoded protein: CASSFPLQGMNTEAFF.